One and the same sample provided the 10 T cell receptor beta chains below, sequenced in a study of T cell repertoires in cytomegalovirus infection. One entry per CDR3 protein results from TCRdb running MiXCR on the reads. The sample shows approximately 910,000 distinct CDR3 sequences, 30% to 40% of them seen only once. Their antigens remain unidentified. The sample in question was cultured CD8+ T cells from PBMCs, obtained from culture after CMV antigen stimulation. Every receptor here comes from a human donor in good health (CMV status not recorded). Some clones in this sample may be carry-over from other donors' samples.

As concerns this clonotype: At one end the junction does not follow the germline gene, possibly because of a read error. The chain links TRBV7-7 to TRBJ2-5, with 8 bases that match TRBD2. The CDR3 sequence is 13 residues long. CDR1 and CDR2 from the germline V gene are SSHAT and FNYEAQ (reference sequence). The CDR3 DNA follows: TGTGCTAGCAGCTTAGCGGGGCATGAGACCCAGTACTTC. This sequence encodes CASSLAGHETQYF.

V gene TRBV7-4 combines with J gene TRBJ1-5; D is unresolved. The CDR3 sequence is 16 residues long. The ends were cut back, 3 bases at V and 2 bases at J, with 14 bases in the middle. Germline V gives CDR1 SGHVT, CDR2 SQSDAQ. The DNA of the CDR3 is TGTGCCAGCAGCTTGGGCCCCTTGGACGGCAATCAGCCCCAGCATTTT. Translating gives CASSLGPLDGNQPQHF. Full variable domain (remainder filled in from reference TRBV7-4 and TRBJ1-5): GAGVSQSPRYKVAKRGRDVALRCDSISGHVTLYWYRQTLGQGSEVLTYSQSDAQRDKSGRPSGRFSAERPERSVSTLKIQRTEQGDSAVYLCASSLGPLDGNQPQHFGDGTRLSIL.

The rearrangement joins TRBV3-1 to TRBJ2-1; 7 bases align to TRBD2. Germline V CDR1 and CDR2: LGHDT, YNNKEL (reference sequence). The V segment lost 8 bases and the J segment 1 base; nucleotides outside the gene matches: 11. This CDR3 contains 16 residues. The CDR3 nucleotides are TGTGCCAGCGAAGGCAGGACGGGGGGATCCTACAATGAGCAGTTCTTC. It encodes CASEGRTGGSYNEQFF.

This clonotype was found a few times. The chain couples TRBV7-3 to TRBJ1-2, with D possibly TRBD1 on 5 matching bases. With 1 base removed from V and 3 bases from J, the gap between germline ends came to 12 bases. Germline CDR1 and CDR2: SGHTA and FQGTGA. The CDR3 loop spans 15 amino acids. CDR3 coding DNA: TGTGCCAGCAGCTTAAGGGCAGGGAGGTACTATGGCTACACCTTC. It encodes CASSLRAGRYYGYTF.

The chain is built from TRBV12-3 or TRBV12-4 and TRBJ1-2; D not resolved. This CDR3 is 12 amino acids long. Trimming stripped 3 bases from V and 8 bases from J, with 10 bases between. CDR3 DNA: TGTGCCAGCAGTTTCTGGGAGGGCGGCTACACCTTC. This sequence encodes CASSFWEGGYTF.

This chain connects TRBV6-6 to TRBJ1-3, with TRBD1 matching over 9 bases. The CDR3 totals 16 residues. Per germline, CDR1 MNHNY and CDR2 SVGAGI (reference sequence). V shed 2 bases and J 3 bases; nucleotides not matched to a gene: 5. The CDR3 DNA reads TGTGCCAGCAGTTACGGGACAGGGAGGAGTGGAAACACCATATATTTT. Amino acids: CASSYGTGRSGNTIYF.

This clonotype showed up just once. The V gene is TRBV19, the J gene TRBJ2-3, with D possibly matching TRBD2 (6 bases). V dropped 4 bases and J dropped 6 bases, with 11 bases sitting between them. Germline CDR1 is LNHDA and CDR2 is SQIVND (reference sequence). The length of the CDR3 is 13 residues. Written as DNA, the CDR3 is TGTGCCAGTAGTAGGGGACTGGTGGATACGCAGTATTTT. Translation: CASSRGLVDTQYF.

This clonotype was observed many times. The chain employs TRBV25-1 and TRBJ2-5, with 8 bases matching TRBD2. J lost 5 bases, V lost 3 bases, and 8 bases had no gene match. The germline V gene encodes CDR1 MGHDK and CDR2 SYGVNS. This CDR3 contains 15 residues. CDR3 residues: CASSEGRGGPETQYF. Written as DNA, the CDR3 is TGTGCCAGCAGTGAGGGCCGGGGGGGGCCGGAGACCCAGTACTTC. Full variable domain (remainder filled in from reference TRBV25-1 and TRBJ2-5): EADIYQTPRYLVIGTGKKITLECSQTMGHDKMYWYQQDPGMELHLIHYSYGVNSTEKGDLSSESTVSRIRTEHFPLTLESARPSHTSQYLCASSEGRGGPETQYFGPGTRLLVL.

In this sample, this clonotype turned up a few times. This sequence may be a read error, since a much larger clone differs from it by one base. The V and J genes are TRBV7-9 and TRBJ2-1; 9 positions match TRBD2. The V and J ends lost 2 bases and 7 bases, in that order; junction bases with no gene match: 6. CDR1 and CDR2 (germline): SEHNR, FQNEAQ (reference sequence). The CDR3 extends over 15 amino acids. The CDR3 region has the DNA TGTGCCAGCAGCTTAACGGCGGGGGGGCGTAATGAGCAGTTCTTC. Protein: CASSLTAGGRNEQFF.

The chain joins TRBV7-9 to TRBJ1-2; D is possibly TRBD1 (5 bases). This CDR3 comprises 15 residues. Trimming removed 5 bases at V and 4 bases at J, with 17 bases between. Germline V CDR1 and CDR2: SEHNR, FQNEAQ (reference sequence). The chain's CDR3 is CASSGEGSYGYGYTF. Written as DNA, the CDR3 is TGTGCCAGCAGCGGAGAGGGGAGCTACGGCTATGGCTACACCTTC. The entire variable domain, with the rest obtained from reference TRBV7-9 and TRBJ1-2, is as follows: DTGVSQNPRHKITKRGQNVTFRCDPISEHNRLYWYRQTLGQGPEFLTYFQNEAQLEKSRLLSDRFSAERPKGSFSTLEIQRTEQGDSAMYLCASSGEGSYGYGYTFGSGTRLTVV.